This T cell receptor beta chain was observed in a study of blood T cell repertoires in COVID-19. Across the whole study: Researchers got acute and convalescent COVID-19 samples from the United States, Italy and Spain.

The table lists this clone with a count of one. In the original analysis: Amplification of reference gene primers was used by the study to estimate nucleated cell counts. The protocol was immunoSEQ multiplex PCR, while the TCRdb copy is restricted to in-frame clones and leaves out a portion. V and J calls and clone size are given by that table; D and trimming were obtained from the DNA. The table shows 100,000 or so clones, with about three quarters occurring only once. The CDR3 loop spans 14 amino acids. V gave up 6 bases and J gave up 4 bases, with 15 bases separating them. CDR1 SGHAT and CDR2 FQNNGV come from the germline V gene.

The source of this sequence is a man aged 80 or over with acute or convalescent COVID-19. The chain uses TRBV11-2 and TRBJ1-1; possibly TRBD1 for D (5 bases). The specimen sequenced was peripheral blood. This CDR3 reads CASSPRARGTEAFF. CDR3 nucleotides: TGTGCCAGCAGTCCTCGGGCTAGGGGCACTGAAGCTTTCTTT.